The present T cell receptor beta chain was sequenced within a study of spatial heterogeneity in lung cancer. The time point denotes: sample taken at primary tumor resection. The donors were 72 patients with non-small cell lung cancer that was early-stage and untreated. After removal of 5 bases from V and 0 bases from J, the junction contained 5 bases not matched to a gene. The CDR3 sequence is 15 residues long. TCRdb redid the calling of the 5' RACE reads with MiXCR, one entry per CDR3 protein. Among approximately 15,000 distinct CDR3 sequences, roughly 3.6% were seen once, and the ten largest hold 9.8%. About this clonotype itself: Being off target in a library aimed at alpha chains, this beta chain has a size of little meaning.

The rearrangement links TRBV12-3 or TRBV12-4 to TRBJ2-3; 7 bases match TRBD2. Here the sequenced sample was normal lung tissue next to the tumor, taken at surgery. The clonotype originates from a male donor with early-stage non-small cell lung cancer. The CDR3 DNA sequence: TGTGCCAGCAGTCCAAGCGGGACTAGCACAGATACGCAGTATTTT. Translating it yields CASSPSGTSTDTQYF.